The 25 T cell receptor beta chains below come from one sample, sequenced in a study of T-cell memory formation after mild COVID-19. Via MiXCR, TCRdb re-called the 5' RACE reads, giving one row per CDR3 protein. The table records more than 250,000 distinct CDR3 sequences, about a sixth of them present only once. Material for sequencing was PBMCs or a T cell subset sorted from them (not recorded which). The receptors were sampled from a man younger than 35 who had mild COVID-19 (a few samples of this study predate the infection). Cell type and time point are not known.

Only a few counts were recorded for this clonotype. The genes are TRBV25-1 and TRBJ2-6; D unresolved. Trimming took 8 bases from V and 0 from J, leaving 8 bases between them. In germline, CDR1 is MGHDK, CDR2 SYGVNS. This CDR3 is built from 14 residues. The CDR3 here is CASFGDSGANVLTF. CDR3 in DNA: TGTGCCAGCTTTGGGGACTCTGGGGCCAACGTCCTGACTTTC.

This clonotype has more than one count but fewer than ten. In DNA form, the CDR3 reads TGTGCCAGCAACTCTGGGGGCTGGACTGAAGCTTTCTTT. Translating gives CASNSGGWTEAFF. J is TRBJ1-1 and V is TRBV12-3 or TRBV12-4; perhaps TRBD1 as D (6 bases). CDR3 length: 13 amino acids. Deletions cut 7 bases from V and 5 bases from J, with 14 bases between.

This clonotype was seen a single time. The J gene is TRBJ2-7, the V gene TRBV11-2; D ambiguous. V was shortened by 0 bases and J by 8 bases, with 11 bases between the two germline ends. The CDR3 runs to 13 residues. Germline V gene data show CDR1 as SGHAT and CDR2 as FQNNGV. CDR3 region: CASSLDQAGKQYF. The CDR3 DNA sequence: TGTGCCAGCAGCTTAGATCAGGCAGGAAAGCAGTACTTC.

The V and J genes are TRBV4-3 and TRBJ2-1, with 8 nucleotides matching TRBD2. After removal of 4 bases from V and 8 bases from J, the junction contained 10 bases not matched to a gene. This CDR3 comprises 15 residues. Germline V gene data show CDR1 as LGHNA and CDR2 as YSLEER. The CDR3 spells CASSPGGGKAYEQFF. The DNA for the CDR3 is TGCGCCAGCAGCCCCGGGGGGGGTAAAGCCTATGAGCAGTTCTTC.

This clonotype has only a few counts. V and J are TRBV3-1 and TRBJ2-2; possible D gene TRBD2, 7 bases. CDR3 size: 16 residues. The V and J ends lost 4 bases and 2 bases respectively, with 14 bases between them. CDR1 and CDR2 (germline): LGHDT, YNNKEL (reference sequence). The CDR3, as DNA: TGTGCCAGCAGCCTCCGGGGGGCCCCAAACACCGGGGAGCTGTTTTTT. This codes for CASSLRGAPNTGELFF.

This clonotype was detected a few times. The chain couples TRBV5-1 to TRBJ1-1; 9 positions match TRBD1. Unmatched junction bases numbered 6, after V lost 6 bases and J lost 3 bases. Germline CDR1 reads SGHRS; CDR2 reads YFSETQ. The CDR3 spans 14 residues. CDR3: CASMEYRGHTEAFF. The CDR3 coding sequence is TGCGCCAGCATGGAGTACAGGGGGCACACTGAAGCTTTCTTT.

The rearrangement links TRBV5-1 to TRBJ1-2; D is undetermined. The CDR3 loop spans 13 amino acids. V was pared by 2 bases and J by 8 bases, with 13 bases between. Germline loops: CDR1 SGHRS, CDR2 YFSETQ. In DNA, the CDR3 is TGCGCCAGCAGCTTCACGGACGCCGAAGGCTACACCTTC. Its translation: CASSFTDAEGYTF.

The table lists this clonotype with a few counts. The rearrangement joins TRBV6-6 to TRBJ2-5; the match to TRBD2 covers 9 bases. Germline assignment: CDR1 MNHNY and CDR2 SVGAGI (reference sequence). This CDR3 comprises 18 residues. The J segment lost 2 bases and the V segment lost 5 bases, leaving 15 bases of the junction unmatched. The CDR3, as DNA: TGTGCCAGCAGTCCCCTCTGGCGGGGGGGCCTGAAACAAGAGACCCAGTACTTC. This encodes CASSPLWRGGLKQETQYF.

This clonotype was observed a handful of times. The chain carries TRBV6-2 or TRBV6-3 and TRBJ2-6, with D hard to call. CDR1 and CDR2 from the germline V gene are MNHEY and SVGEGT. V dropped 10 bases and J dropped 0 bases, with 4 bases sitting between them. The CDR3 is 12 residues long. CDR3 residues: CATTSGANVLTF. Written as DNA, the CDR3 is TGTGCCACCACCTCTGGGGCCAACGTCCTGACTTTC.

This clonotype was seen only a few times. The DNA of the CDR3 is TGTGCCAGCTCACCCATGGGACAGGATAATTCACCCCTCCACTTT. Translation gives CASSPMGQDNSPLHF. This chain joins TRBV18 and TRBJ1-6; 8 bases align to TRBD1. The CDR3 has 15 amino acids. CDR1 is KGHSH, CDR2 LQKENI, per germline. V dropped 3 bases and J dropped 5; count of bases not matched to a gene: 3.

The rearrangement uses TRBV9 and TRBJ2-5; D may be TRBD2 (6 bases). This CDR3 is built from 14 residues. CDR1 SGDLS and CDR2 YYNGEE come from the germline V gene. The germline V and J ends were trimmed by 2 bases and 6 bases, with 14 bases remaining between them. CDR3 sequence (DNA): TGTGCCAGCAGCGTCGGAGGGGTACAGAAGACCCAGTACTTC. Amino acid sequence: CASSVGGVQKTQYF.

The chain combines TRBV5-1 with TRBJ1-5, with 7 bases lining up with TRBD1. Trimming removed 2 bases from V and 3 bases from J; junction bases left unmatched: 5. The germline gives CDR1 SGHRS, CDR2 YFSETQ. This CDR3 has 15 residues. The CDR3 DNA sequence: TGCGCCAGCAGCTTTGGGGGACAGCCCAATCAGCCCCAGCATTTT. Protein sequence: CASSFGGQPNQPQHF.

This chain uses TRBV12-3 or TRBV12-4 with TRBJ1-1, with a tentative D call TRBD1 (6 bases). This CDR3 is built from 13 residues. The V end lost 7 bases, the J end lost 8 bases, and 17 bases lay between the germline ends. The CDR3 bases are TGTGCCAGCACTCAAGGACAGCAAAGGGAAGCTTTCTTT. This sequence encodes CASTQGQQREAFF.

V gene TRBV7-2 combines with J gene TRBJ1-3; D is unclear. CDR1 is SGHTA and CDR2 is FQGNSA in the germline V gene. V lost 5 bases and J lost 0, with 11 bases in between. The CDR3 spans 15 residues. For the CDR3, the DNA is TGTGCCAGCAGCGAACAGCTAAGCTCTGGAAACACCATATATTTT. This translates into CASSEQLSSGNTIYF.

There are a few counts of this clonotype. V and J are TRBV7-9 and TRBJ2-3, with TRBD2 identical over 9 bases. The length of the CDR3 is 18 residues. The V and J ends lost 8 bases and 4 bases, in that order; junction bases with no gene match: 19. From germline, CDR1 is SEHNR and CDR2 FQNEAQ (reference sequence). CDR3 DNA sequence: TGTGCCAGCCAACTCTTGTCGGCGGGGGGGCCGGGATCAGATACGCAGTATTTT. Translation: CASQLLSAGGPGSDTQYF.

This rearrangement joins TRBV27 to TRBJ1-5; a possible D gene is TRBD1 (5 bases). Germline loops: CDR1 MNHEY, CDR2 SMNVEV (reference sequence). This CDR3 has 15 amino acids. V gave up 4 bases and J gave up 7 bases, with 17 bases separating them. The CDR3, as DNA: TGTGCCAGCAGTTCCCTCCCGGGGGAAAGACAGCCCCAGCATTTT. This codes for CASSSLPGERQPQHF.

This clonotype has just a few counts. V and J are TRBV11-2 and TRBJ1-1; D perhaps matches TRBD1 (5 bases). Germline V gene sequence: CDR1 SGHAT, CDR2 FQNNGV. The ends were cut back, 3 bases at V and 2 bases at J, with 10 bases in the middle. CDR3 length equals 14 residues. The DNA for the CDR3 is TGTGCCAGCAGCTTTTTCGGACATAACACTGAAGCTTTCTTT. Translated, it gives CASSFFGHNTEAFF.

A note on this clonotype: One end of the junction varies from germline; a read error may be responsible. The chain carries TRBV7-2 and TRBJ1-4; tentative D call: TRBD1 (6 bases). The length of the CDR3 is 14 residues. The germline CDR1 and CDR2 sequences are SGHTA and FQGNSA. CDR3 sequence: CASGHRASNEKLIF. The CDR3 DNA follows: TGTGCCAGCGGACACAGGGCGAGTAATGAAAAACTGATTTTT.

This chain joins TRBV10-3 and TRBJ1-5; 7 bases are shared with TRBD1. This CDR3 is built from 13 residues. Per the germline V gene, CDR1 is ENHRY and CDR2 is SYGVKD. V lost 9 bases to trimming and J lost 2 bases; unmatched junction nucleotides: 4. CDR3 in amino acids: CAIQGGGNQPQHF. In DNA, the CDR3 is TGTGCCATTCAGGGGGGAGGCAATCAGCCCCAGCATTTT.

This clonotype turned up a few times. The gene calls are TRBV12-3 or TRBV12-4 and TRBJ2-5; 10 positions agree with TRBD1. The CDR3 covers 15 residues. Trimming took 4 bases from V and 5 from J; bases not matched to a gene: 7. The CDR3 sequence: CASSSGTGAWETQYF. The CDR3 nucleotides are TGTGCCAGCAGTTCGGGGACAGGGGCCTGGGAGACCCAGTACTTC.

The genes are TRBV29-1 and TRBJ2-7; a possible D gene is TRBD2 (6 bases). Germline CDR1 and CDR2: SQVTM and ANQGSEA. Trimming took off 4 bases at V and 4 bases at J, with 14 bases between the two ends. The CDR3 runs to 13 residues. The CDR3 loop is CSVVGGGGYEQYF. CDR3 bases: TGCAGCGTTGTGGGGGGAGGTGGATACGAGCAGTACTTC.

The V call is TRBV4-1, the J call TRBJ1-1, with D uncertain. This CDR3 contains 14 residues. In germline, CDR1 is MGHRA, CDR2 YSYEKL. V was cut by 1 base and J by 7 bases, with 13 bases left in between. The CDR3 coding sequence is TGCGCCAGCAGCCAAGTTGGCGAAAGCAATGAAGCTTTCTTT. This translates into CASSQVGESNEAFF.

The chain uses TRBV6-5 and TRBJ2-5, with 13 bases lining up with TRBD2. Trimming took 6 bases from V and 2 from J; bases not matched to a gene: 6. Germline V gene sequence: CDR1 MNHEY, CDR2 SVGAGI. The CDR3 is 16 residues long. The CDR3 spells CASSPGLAGVQETQYF. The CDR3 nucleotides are TGTGCCAGCAGCCCCGGACTAGCGGGGGTACAAGAGACCCAGTACTTC.

This CDR3 reads CASSYHGGSETQYF. CDR3 nucleotides: TGTGCCAGCAGTTACCACGGGGGATCAGAGACCCAGTACTTC. This chain joins TRBV6-2 or TRBV6-3 and TRBJ2-5, with D tentatively TRBD2 (6 bases). Deletions cut 2 bases from V and 4 bases from J, with 11 bases between. Germline V gives CDR1 MNHEY, CDR2 SVGEGT. The CDR3 has 14 amino acids.

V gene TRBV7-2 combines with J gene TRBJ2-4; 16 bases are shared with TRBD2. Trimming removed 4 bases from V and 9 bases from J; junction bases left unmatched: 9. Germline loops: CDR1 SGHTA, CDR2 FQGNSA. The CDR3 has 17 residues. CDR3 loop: CASSYGTSGGAVVIQYF. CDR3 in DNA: TGTGCCAGCAGCTACGGGACTAGCGGGGGGGCCGTAGTCATTCAGTACTTC.